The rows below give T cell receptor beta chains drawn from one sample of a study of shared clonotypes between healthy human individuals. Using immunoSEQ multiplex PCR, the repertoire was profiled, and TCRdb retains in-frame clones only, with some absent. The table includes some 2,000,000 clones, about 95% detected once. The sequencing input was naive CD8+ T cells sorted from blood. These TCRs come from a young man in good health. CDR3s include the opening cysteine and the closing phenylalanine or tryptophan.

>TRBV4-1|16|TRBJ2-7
CASSQEGGEYVYEQYF
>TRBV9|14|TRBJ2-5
CASSARGDQETQYF
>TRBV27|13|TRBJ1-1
CASSLGAYTEAFF
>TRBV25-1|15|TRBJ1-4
CASSGSMTVNEKLFF
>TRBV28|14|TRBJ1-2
CASSLQGAGYGYTF
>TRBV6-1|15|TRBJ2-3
CASSGLAGAPDTQYF
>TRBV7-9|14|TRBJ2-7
CASSLVYEEYEQYF
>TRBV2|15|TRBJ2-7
CASSEGASASYEQYF
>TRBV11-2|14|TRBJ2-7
CASSAATAAYEQYF
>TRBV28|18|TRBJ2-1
CASSPRGFMGSSYNEQFF
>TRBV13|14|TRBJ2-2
CASSLGERGGELFF
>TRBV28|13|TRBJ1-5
CASSSYGDQPQHF
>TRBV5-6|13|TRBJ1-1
CASSYGMNTEAFF
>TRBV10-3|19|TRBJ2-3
CAISEKTSGRAISTDTQYF
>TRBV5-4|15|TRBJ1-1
CASSPHRAEGTEAFF
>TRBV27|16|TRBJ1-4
CASSPLQGLTNEKLFF
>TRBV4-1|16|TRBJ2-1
CASSQPGGGGLNEQFF
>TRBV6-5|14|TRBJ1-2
CASSYTGGDDGYTF
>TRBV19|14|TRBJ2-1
CASSIRGRGNEQFF
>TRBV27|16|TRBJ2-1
CASRWTSGSLYNEQFF
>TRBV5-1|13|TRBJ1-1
CASSLLGGIEAFF
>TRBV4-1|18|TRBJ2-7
CASSQEGDRASEAYEQYF
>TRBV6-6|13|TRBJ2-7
CATLVKEGYEQYF
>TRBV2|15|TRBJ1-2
CASRRLGGEGYGYTF
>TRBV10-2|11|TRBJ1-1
CASSGGGEAFF